This record covers a single T cell receptor (beta chain). Its antigen is unidentified. This entry belongs to a study of Graves' ophthalmopathy and Graves' hyperthyroidism. Study-wide results and limits: With 60% to 71% sensitivity and 72% to 85% specificity, the model predicted ophthalmopathy progression. Most thyroid clonotypes expanded beyond 0.001 frequency were also found in blood.

RNA transcripts were the source from which TCR beta CDR3 regions were amplified. An initial RT-PCR round employing HTBI primers preceded a second-round multiplex PCR. TCRdb independently ran MiXCR on the multiplex PCR reads; one entry per CDR3 protein. The sample has about 390,000 distinct CDR3 sequences; 15% are singletons. With V trimmed by 5 bases and J by 0 bases, 4 bases remained unmatched. Germline loops: CDR1 SGDLS, CDR2 YYNGEE. The CDR3 consists of 15 residues. In this cohort, patients with other autoimmune diseases, uncontrolled infections, pregnancy or lactation were excluded. This receptor was obtained from a woman in her late teens or twenties with stable Graves' hyperthyroidism. Sample: peripheral blood. This chain connects TRBV9 to TRBJ2-2, with 7 positions matching TRBD2. The CDR3 here is CASRVSGSNTGELFF. The CDR3 region has the DNA TGTGCCAGCAGAGTTAGCGGGTCGAACACCGGGGAGCTGTTTTTT.